This T cell receptor beta chain originates from a study of beta chain features in type 1 diabetes. Study-wide points: Shorter templates might be favored by PCR, equally in patients and controls.

The study reverse transcribed the entire isolated RNA, so it sequenced expressed TCRB transcripts. Profiling relied on immunoSEQ multiplex PCR, and the TCRdb table lists in-frame clones only, not all of them. This table has 150,000 to 200,000 clones, about 13% appearing once. Central memory, naive, regulatory and stem cell-like memory CD4+ cells were sorted by CD45RO/CCR7/CD25/CD127/CD95/CD27. Each sorted population was over 98% pure. V lost 2 bases and J lost 3; bases outside the gene matches: 3. CDR1 is MNHEY and CDR2 is SMNVEV in the germline V gene (reference sequence). The CDR3 length is 14 residues. This clone was counted between two and nine times. Its antigen is unknown. Distinct nucleotide sequences in the sample also encode this CDR3.

The sequenced material came from central memory CD4+ T cells from blood. The chain has TRBV27 and TRBJ2-7; 8 bases map to TRBD1. The sequence was obtained from a woman aged 18-29 years in good health. For the CDR3, the DNA is TGTGCCAGCAGTTTAGATGGGACAGGCTACGAGCAGTACTTC. It yields the protein CASSLDGTGYEQYF.